This T cell receptor beta chain was profiled in a study of CD8 T cells in Susac syndrome. Study conclusions and caveats: That the number of individuals in its TCR sequencing and HLA analysis was relatively small was acknowledged by the study.

Concerning this clonotype: The antigen remains undetermined.

Sequencing targeted TCR beta in T cells from blood (CD8+ and CD4+). The RNA, roughly 0.45 to 1 ug, was put through reverse transcription using random hexamers. One entry per CDR3 protein results from TCRdb running MiXCR on the immunoSEQ multiplex PCR reads. The table includes 200,000 or so distinct CDR3 sequences, roughly 95% detected once. The germline V and J ends were trimmed by 0 bases and 5 bases, with 6 bases remaining between them. Germline V gene lookup returns CDR1 LGHDT and CDR2 YNNKEL (reference sequence). CDR3 length equals 13 residues. The TCR sequence derives from a human donor with multiple sclerosis. J is TRBJ2-3 and V is TRBV3-1; D is unclear. The specimen was CD4+ T cells from PBMCs. CDR3 DNA: TGTGCCAGCAGCCAAGATCGAAGAGATACGCAGTATTTT. Translation gives CASSQDRRDTQYF.